This T cell receptor (beta chain) was captured in a study of blood T cell repertoires in COVID-19. Some clones are missing from TCRdb's copy, which holds only in-frame ones; the method was immunoSEQ multiplex PCR. The sample comprises about 130,000 clones, about nine tenths of which are singletons, and 4.6% rests with the top ten. Germline values: CDR1 SGHRS, CDR2 YFSETQ. This CDR3 has 15 amino acids. The V and J ends lost 3 bases and 6 bases, in that order; junction bases with no gene match: 7. The material sequenced was peripheral blood. The V call is TRBV5-1, the J call TRBJ2-7; 12 bases fit TRBD2. The sequence was collected from a man in his 60s with COVID-19, enrolled during active disease. CDR3 nucleotide sequence: TGCGCCAGCAGCTACCAGACTAGCGGGAGAGGCGAGCAGTACTTC. It yields the protein CASSYQTSGRGEQYF.